This T cell receptor beta chain appears in the sequencing data of a study of shared clonotypes between healthy human individuals (dated by TCRdb to the early 2020s). Notes on the research overall: Three men and two women, aged 18 to 49 years, made up the cohort. Per donor, three plates each were used for CD4 naive and CD4 memory, two for CD8 naive, and one for CD8 memory. To estimate repertoire size and how much clonotype sharing occurs between individuals, the study deeply sequenced the blood TCR repertoires of about five healthy adults. To increase sequencing depth and limit assay-specific biases, TCR repertoire library preparation and sequencing were carried out by different laboratories using diverse techniques. Each donor's leukapheresis produced roughly between about 0.9 and 9.5 billion PBMCs. Points the paper makes about the study in general: Estimated clonotype richness was generally larger for naive than for memory subsets. When a handful of donors were compared, the shared fraction of clonotypes was around 5% for naive CD4, roughly 3.4% for naive CD8, 2.3% for memory CD4, and 0.35% to 0.4% for memory CD8. Compared with non-shared clonotypes, the clonotypes found in all four sorted-subset donors had higher generation probabilities. Rarefaction of sorted-subset datasets indicated incomplete sequencing despite the large sequencing depth. The small number of donors limited the genetic and exposure-history diversity represented. Pairwise subsampling indicated that sequencing depth was expected to affect the degree of clonotype sharing among donors. Only blood was sampled, and tissue TCR repertoires likely differ from those in blood.

Using the deep immunoSEQ assay, TCR CDR3 regions were amplified from genomic DNA by multiplex PCR. Genomic DNA extracted from each cell subset was distributed evenly over all wells of several immunoSEQ 96-well plates, and each plate served as one replicate. For sorted subsets, each replicate PCR was loaded with approximately 0.2 ug genomic DNA, equivalent to 30,000 or so T cell genomes. The purified libraries were quantified using a Qubit 3.0 fluorometer, sized with a Bioanalyzer 2100, and then quantified again using the KAPA Library Quantification kit. A separate single-read 150-cycle Illumina NextSeq 550 flow cell was used to sequence each immunoSEQ 96-well plate. Under the source paper's analysis protocol: Because the immunoSEQ output included only junctional sequences and no quality scores, the filtering could not be the same as the filtering used for full-length reads. To assign V/J genes and CDR3, sequences were annotated using PyIR, a Python wrapper for IgBLAST v1.9, with IMGT germline references. Reads were removed for weak V/J assignments (E-value above 1e-6), missing CDR3, stop codons, out-of-frame junctions, or ambiguous translated residues. V3J clonotypes were defined as sequences sharing the same inferred V gene, J gene, and CDR3 amino acid sequence. Percentage overlap between repertoires was computed as shared unique clonotypes divided by the size of the smaller repertoire. Three approaches were used to assess repertoire richness: RTK rarefaction, the Chao1 estimator, and Recon v2.1 estimates of unobserved clonotypes. For all TCRbeta clonotypes obtained by the gDNA method from a few donors, generation probabilities were computed with OLGA. Sourced from immuneACCESS, this table was stored by TCRdb with only in-frame sequences that have V and J called. A share of the clones is absent; for the studies checked, an unresolved V gene accounts for under half, and the remainder has no known explanation. That table gives V, J and clone size, and the DNA gave D and trimming. The sample records approximately 1,500,000 clones, approximately 98% of which are singletons. The ten largest clones represent roughly 0.4% of the sample.

Of note for this clone: Which antigen it targets is not known. Base qualities are missing; no much larger clone stands one base away.

The donors were healthy, HIV-negative adults who had no recently reported acute infections or vaccinations. All donors were Caucasian adults living in Nashville, Tennessee, USA. CD4+ T cells were enriched through magnetic negative selection, after which naive cells were positively selected on CD45RA and the remaining negative fraction served as the memory subset. Blood was obtained by leukapheresis, after which PBMCs were separated by Ficoll-Histopaque density gradient centrifugation and cryopreserved in liquid nitrogen vapor phase. Analytical flow cytometry was used to check the purity and quantity of each magnetically sorted T cell population. Genomic DNA was isolated from every sorted fraction and measured by UV absorbance on a Nanodrop 2000c. The specimen was naive CD4+ T cells sorted from blood. According to the study, the label for this sample's cell subset or site signals: CD45RA+ positively selected. The clonotype comes from a man younger than 40 in good health.

The CDR3 amino acid sequence is: CASSGGVSGRPFSYEQYF. The DNA reads as follows: TGCGCCAGCAGTGGGGGGGTTAGCGGGAGGCCATTCTCCTACGAGCAGTACTTC. Recombination joined TRBV10-2 with TRBJ2-7, and 10 junction bases match TRBD2. The germline V gene provides CDR1 WSHSY and CDR2 SAAADI. The CDR3 spans 18 residues, from the cysteine through the phenylalanine. Only the CDR3 region is kept as DNA, spanning 54 bases read in frame from base 1. V loses 4 bases at its end and J loses 0 bases; junction bases beyond the gene matches: 12.